A selection of T cell receptor beta chains follows, all from one sample in a study of T-cell memory formation after mild COVID-19. TCRdb passed the 5' RACE reads through MiXCR, listing each CDR3 protein once. The sample records about 400,000 distinct CDR3 sequences, about 15% being singletons. Sample: PBMCs or a T cell subset sorted from them (not recorded which). These receptors were collected from a man younger than 35 who had mild COVID-19 (a few samples of this study predate the infection). Cell type and time point are not known. CDR3s include the opening cysteine and the closing phenylalanine or tryptophan. D genes are given only for firm matches. Some rows have no size entry. The others give once, few or many, or a class for an expanded clone.

d_call	j_call	clone_size	v_call	cdr3_aa	cdr3_nt
TRBD1	TRBJ2-3	NA	TRBV7-8	CASSLPRDRVQMGTTDTQYF	TGTGCCAGCAGCTTACCAAGGGACAGGGTACAGATGGGGACCACAGATACGCAGTATTTT
NA	TRBJ2-1	few	TRBV6-2/TRBV6-3	CASSYSSTNEQFF	TGTGCCAGCAGTTACTCGTCGACCAATGAGCAGTTCTTC
NA	TRBJ2-4	once	TRBV6-2/TRBV6-3	CASSSPLGRAKNIQYF	TGTGCCAGCAGTTCCCCCCTTGGTCGAGCCAAAAACATTCAGTACTTC
TRBD1	TRBJ2-1	once	TRBV5-1	CASSLTPGQGYNEQFF	TGCGCCAGCAGCCTGACACCGGGACAGGGATACAATGAGCAGTTCTTC
NA	TRBJ1-6	NA	TRBV12-3/TRBV12-4	CASSLGLVSDRGALHF	TGTGCCAGCAGTTTGGGTCTAGTTTCCGATCGTGGAGCCCTCCACTTT
NA	TRBJ1-1	few	TRBV3-1	CASSPRVNTEAFF	TGTGCCAGCAGCCCACGCGTGAACACTGAAGCTTTCTTT
TRBD2	TRBJ2-1	NA	TRBV10-3	CAISGTSGGNEQFF	TGTGCCATCAGTGGGACTAGCGGGGGTAATGAGCAGTTCTTC
NA	TRBJ1-1	NA	TRBV20-1	CSARDDSGVRNTEAFF	TGCAGTGCTAGAGATGATTCAGGGGTCCGGAACACTGAAGCTTTCTTT
NA	TRBJ2-2	many	TRBV20-1	CSARDLGQPNTGELFF	TGCAGTGCTAGAGATCTCGGACAGCCAAACACCGGGGAGCTGTTTTTT
NA	TRBJ1-2	many	TRBV15	CATSTGSAYGYTF	TGTGCCACCAGCACAGGGAGTGCCTATGGCTACACCTTC
NA	TRBJ1-1	NA	TRBV7-3	CASSLAGRPNTEAFF	TGTGCCAGCAGCTTAGCAGGACGACCGAACACTGAAGCTTTCTTT
TRBD1	TRBJ2-7	few	TRBV30	CAWSLGQGRAEQYF	TGTGCCTGGAGTCTAGGACAGGGGAGGGCCGAGCAGTACTTC
NA	TRBJ2-3	few	TRBV11-2	CASSLAGWDTQYF	TGTGCCAGCAGCTTAGCTGGGTGGGATACGCAGTATTTT
TRBD2	TRBJ2-3	NA	TRBV7-2	CASSRGGTTDTQYF	TGTGCCAGCAGCCGCGGGGGTACCACAGATACGCAGTATTTT
TRBD1	TRBJ2-2	NA	TRBV7-8	CASSLVDRAGELFF	TGTGCCAGCAGCTTAGTGGACAGGGCCGGGGAGCTGTTTTTT
TRBD1	TRBJ2-7	NA	TRBV18	CASSPSGDRAEQYF	TGTGCCAGCTCACCTTCTGGGGACAGGGCCGAGCAGTACTTC
NA	TRBJ2-7	NA	TRBV27	CASSLLARDYEQYF	TGTGCCAGCAGTTTACTGGCCAGGGACTACGAGCAGTACTTC
NA	TRBJ1-1	NA	TRBV7-9	CASSQGLYTEAFF	TGTGCCAGCAGCCAGGGTCTTTACACTGAAGCTTTCTTT
TRBD1	TRBJ2-1	NA	TRBV24-1	CATSAPETGDNEQFF	TGTGCCACCAGTGCCCCTGAGACAGGGGACAATGAGCAGTTCTTC
TRBD1	TRBJ1-2	NA	TRBV6-5	CASRMTGGYGYTF	TGTGCCAGCAGGATGACAGGGGGCTACGGCTACACCTTC
TRBD2	TRBJ2-1	NA	TRBV9	CASSVGTSGGNNEQFF	TGTGCCAGCAGCGTAGGAACTAGCGGGGGAAACAATGAGCAGTTCTTC
NA	TRBJ1-1	NA	TRBV4-1	CASSQGHSRSTEAFF	TGCGCCAGCAGCCAGGGTCACAGTCGGTCGACTGAAGCTTTCTTT
NA	TRBJ2-1	few	TRBV6-5	CASSYSPGTLNNEQFF	TGTGCCAGCAGTTACTCCCCCGGGACGTTGAACAATGAGCAGTTCTTC
NA	TRBJ1-3	few	TRBV29-1	CSVIVGNTIYF	TGCAGCGTCATAGTTGGAAACACCATATATTTT
TRBD2	TRBJ2-1	NA	TRBV5-1	CASSLDVGGAGEQFF	TGCGCCAGCAGCTTAGATGTCGGGGGGGCCGGTGAGCAGTTCTTC
NA	TRBJ1-2	NA	TRBV7-2	CASSLARLDGYTF	TGTGCCAGCAGCTTAGCGCGGTTAGATGGCTACACCTTC
TRBD2	TRBJ2-1	many	TRBV12-3/TRBV12-4	CARTSGGANEQFF	TGTGCCAGAACTAGCGGGGGGGCTAATGAGCAGTTCTTC
TRBD1	TRBJ2-7	NA	TRBV5-1	CASSSGTGLSSYEQYF	TGCGCCAGCAGCTCGGGGACAGGACTAAGCTCCTACGAGCAGTACTTC
NA	TRBJ2-5	NA	TRBV10-3	CAIAPGTHLETQYF	TGTGCCATCGCTCCCGGGACCCACCTAGAGACCCAGTACTTC
NA	TRBJ1-2	NA	TRBV4-3	CASSQVGYGYTF	TGCGCCAGCAGCCAAGTGGGCTATGGCTACACCTTC
NA	TRBJ1-2	many	TRBV10-3	CAISESLWQGGGYTF	TGTGCCATCAGTGAGTCATTGTGGCAGGGCGGTGGCTACACCTTC
NA	TRBJ1-1	NA	TRBV21-1	CASSTRRRLQITEAFF	TGTGCCAGCAGCACGCGAAGGAGACTCCAAATCACTGAAGCTTTCTTT
NA	TRBJ1-5	NA	TRBV6-5	CASSPELAGNQPQHF	TGTGCCAGCAGTCCCGAATTAGCAGGCAATCAGCCCCAGCATTTT
TRBD2	TRBJ2-5	many	TRBV3-1	CASSQGLAGQETQYF	TGTGCCAGCAGCCAAGGACTAGCGGGGCAAGAGACCCAGTACTTC
NA	TRBJ2-3	NA	TRBV12-3/TRBV12-4	CASIRTTSRQYF	TGTGCCAGCATCCGGACGACTAGTCGGCAGTATTTT
NA	TRBJ2-5	NA	TRBV5-1	CASYPNGGAEETQYF	TGCGCCAGCTACCCCAATGGCGGGGCCGAAGAGACCCAGTACTTC
NA	TRBJ2-5	NA	TRBV5-4	CASSWFSGNQETQYF	TGTGCCAGCAGCTGGTTTAGCGGAAACCAAGAGACCCAGTACTTC
NA	TRBJ1-2	few	TRBV7-9	CASSFRGPAYGYTF	TGTGCCAGCAGTTTCCGGGGTCCGGCCTATGGCTACACCTTC
NA	TRBJ2-7	few	TRBV20-1	CSAREDSAPSEQYF	TGCAGTGCTAGAGAGGATTCCGCCCCCAGCGAGCAGTACTTC
TRBD1	TRBJ2-4	NA	TRBV27	CASSPRTGRILAKNIQYF	TGTGCCAGCAGTCCGCGGACAGGGCGCATCCTAGCCAAAAACATTCAGTACTTC
TRBD1	TRBJ2-5	few	TRBV20-1	CSARAQGAGLETQYF	TGCAGTGCTAGAGCTCAGGGGGCCGGTTTAGAGACCCAGTACTTC
NA	TRBJ2-7	few	TRBV7-9	CASSLETVEQYF	TGTGCCAGCAGCTTAGAGACGGTGGAGCAGTACTTC
NA	TRBJ2-3	few	TRBV29-1	CSVVGQISSTDTQYF	TGCAGCGTTGTTGGTCAGATCTCTAGCACAGATACGCAGTATTTT
NA	TRBJ2-3	few	TRBV30	CAWSVPSDRDTQYF	TGTGCCTGGAGTGTTCCCTCGGACCGCGATACGCAGTATTTT
TRBD2	TRBJ2-5	few	TRBV7-8	CASSVGGGTSGNQETQYF	TGTGCCAGCAGCGTCGGAGGAGGTACTAGCGGAAATCAAGAGACCCAGTACTTC
NA	TRBJ2-3	many	TRBV5-1	CASSRTLVPDTQYF	TGCGCCAGCAGCCGAACGTTAGTCCCAGATACGCAGTATTTT
NA	TRBJ1-6	NA	TRBV3-1	CASSQESDSPLHF	TGTGCCAGCAGCCAAGAAAGTGATTCACCCCTCCACTTT
TRBD1	TRBJ1-5	NA	TRBV6-2/TRBV6-3	CASSRTGAFQPQHF	TGTGCCAGCAGTCGGACAGGGGCTTTCCAGCCCCAGCATTTT
NA	TRBJ1-5	few	TRBV7-9	CASSSPIGNQPQHF	TGTGCCAGCAGCTCACCAATTGGCAATCAGCCCCAGCATTTT
NA	TRBJ1-2	NA	TRBV7-2	CASSLGRGVYGYTF	TGTGCCAGCAGCTTGGGGAGGGGAGTCTATGGCTACACCTTC